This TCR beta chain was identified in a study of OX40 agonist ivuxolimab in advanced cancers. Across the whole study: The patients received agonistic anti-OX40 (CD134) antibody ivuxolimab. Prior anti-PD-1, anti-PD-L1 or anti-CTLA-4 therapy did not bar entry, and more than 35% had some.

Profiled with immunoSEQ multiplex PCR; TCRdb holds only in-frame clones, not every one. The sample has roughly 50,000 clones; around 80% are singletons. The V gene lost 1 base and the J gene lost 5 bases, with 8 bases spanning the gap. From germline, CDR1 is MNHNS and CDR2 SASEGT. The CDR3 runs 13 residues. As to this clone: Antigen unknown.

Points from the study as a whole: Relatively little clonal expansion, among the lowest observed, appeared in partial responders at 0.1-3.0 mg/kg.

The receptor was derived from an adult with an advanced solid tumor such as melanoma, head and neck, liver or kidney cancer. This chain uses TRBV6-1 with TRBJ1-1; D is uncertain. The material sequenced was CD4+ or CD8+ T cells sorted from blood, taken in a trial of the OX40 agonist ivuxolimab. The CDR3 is CASSEGVGTEAFF. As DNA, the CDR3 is TGTGCCAGCAGTGAAGGAGTAGGGACTGAAGCTTTCTTT.